One sample yielded the 7 T cell receptor beta chains listed below, sequenced in a study of shared clonotypes between healthy human individuals. Data came from immunoSEQ multiplex PCR; TCRdb stores just in-frame clones and leaves some out. This table has about 980,000 clones, more than 75% appearing once. Sequenced sample: memory CD4+ T cells sorted from blood. Described subset: CD45RA-negative fraction. These TCRs come from a man aged 18 to 29 in good health.

The chain links TRBV18 to TRBJ2-1; D uncertain. With 2 bases removed from V and 7 bases from J, the gap between germline ends came to 12 bases. The CDR3 covers 14 residues. Per germline, CDR1 KGHSH and CDR2 LQKENI. This chain's CDR3 is CASSPWPDGNEQFF. CDR3 DNA: TGTGCCAGCTCACCATGGCCTGACGGGAATGAGCAGTTCTTC.

This sequence joins TRBV5-8 and TRBJ2-7; D might be TRBD1 or TRBD2, each matching 5 bases. The CDR3 is made up of 14 amino acids. V gave up 4 bases and J gave up 0 bases, with 11 bases separating them. Germline-derived CDR1 and CDR2 are SGHTS and YDEGEE. The CDR3 DNA reads as TGTGCCAGCAGCCTTCCTGGGGGCTCCTACGAGCAGTACTTC. This sequence encodes CASSLPGGSYEQYF.

V usage is TRBV5-4 and J usage is TRBJ2-5, with D perhaps TRBD2 (6 bases). The CDR3 consists of 14 residues. V lost 0 bases and J 7 bases, leaving 13 bases between the germline ends. The germline gives CDR1 SGHNT, CDR2 YYREEE (reference sequence). The CDR3 spells CASSLEPVGGTQYF. For the CDR3, the DNA is TGTGCCAGCAGCTTGGAGCCCGTCGGGGGGACCCAGTACTTC.

The chain recombines TRBV5-1 with TRBJ2-2, with 9 bases identical to TRBD2. This CDR3 region has 14 residues. CDR1 is SGHRS and CDR2 is YFSETQ in the germline V gene. With V trimmed by 2 bases and J by 8 bases, 4 bases remained unmatched. CDR3 coding DNA: TGCGCCAGCAGCTTAAGGCTAGCGGGAGGGGAGCTGTTTTTT. Encoded protein: CASSLRLAGGELFF. Full variable domain (rest looked up from reference TRBV5-1 and TRBJ2-2): KAGVTQTPRYLIKTRGQQVTLSCSPISGHRSVSWYQQTPGQGLQFLFEYFSETQRNKGNFPGRFSGRQFSNSRSEMNVSTLELGDSALYLCASSLRLAGGELFFGEGSRLTVL.

The V gene is TRBV7-2, the J gene TRBJ1-3, with 10 bases fitting TRBD1. The CDR3 extends over 14 amino acids. With V trimmed by 5 bases and J by 8 bases, 6 bases remained unmatched. Germline CDR1 and CDR2: SGHTA and FQGNSA. This CDR3 reads CASSPRTGGDTIYF. CDR3 sequence (DNA): TGTGCCAGCAGCCCAAGGACAGGGGGGGACACCATATATTTT.

V usage is TRBV15 and J usage is TRBJ1-2; D remains ambiguous. The ends were cut back, 7 bases at V and 8 bases at J, with 17 bases in the middle. The CDR3 consists of 13 residues. Germline values: CDR1 LNHNV, CDR2 YYDKDF (reference sequence). Written as DNA, the CDR3 is TGTGCCACCACGACTGCATACGACCGGGGCTACACCTTC. It specifies CATTTAYDRGYTF. Filled out from reference TRBV15 and TRBJ1-2, the complete variable domain reads DAMVIQNPRYQVTQFGKPVTLSCSQTLNHNVMYWYQQKSSQAPKLLFHYYDKDFNNEADTPDNFQSRRPNTSFCFLDIRSPGLGDTAMYLCATTTAYDRGYTFGSGTRLTVV.

This clone was counted only a few times. Other DNA sequences in the same sample also yield this CDR3. The genes are TRBV5-1 and TRBJ2-2, with D uncertain. The CDR3 spans 15 residues. The germline CDR1 and CDR2 sequences are SGHRS and YFSETQ. Trimming cost V 0 bases and J 1 base, with 7 bases left between them. CDR3 DNA: TGCGCCAGCAGCTTGGGATCCGGGAACACCGGGGAGCTGTTTTTT. This codes for CASSLGSGNTGELFF.